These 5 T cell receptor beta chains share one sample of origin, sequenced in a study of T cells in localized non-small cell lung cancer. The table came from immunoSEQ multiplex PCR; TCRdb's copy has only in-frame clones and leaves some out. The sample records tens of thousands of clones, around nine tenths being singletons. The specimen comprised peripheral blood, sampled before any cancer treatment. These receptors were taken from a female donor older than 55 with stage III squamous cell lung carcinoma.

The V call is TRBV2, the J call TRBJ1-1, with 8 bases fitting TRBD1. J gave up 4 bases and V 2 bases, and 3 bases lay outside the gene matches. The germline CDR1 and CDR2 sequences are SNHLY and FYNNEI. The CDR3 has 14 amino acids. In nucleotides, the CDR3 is TGTGCCAGCAGTGAACAGGGGGCGGCCACTGAAGCTTTCTTT. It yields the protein CASSEQGAATEAFF.

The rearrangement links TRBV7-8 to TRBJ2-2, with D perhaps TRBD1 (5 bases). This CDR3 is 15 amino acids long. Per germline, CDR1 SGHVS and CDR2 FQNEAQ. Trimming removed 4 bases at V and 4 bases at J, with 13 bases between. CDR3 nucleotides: TGTGCCAGCAGCTCCACAGGAAGGGGCACCGGGGAGCTGTTTTTT. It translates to CASSSTGRGTGELFF.

CDR3 sequence reads: CASSLNIREQYF. CDR3 coding DNA: TGTGCCAGCAGTTTAAACATCAGGGAGCAGTACTTC. The chain couples TRBV28 to TRBJ2-7, with no clear D. The germline V gene encodes CDR1 MDHEN and CDR2 SYDVKM. This CDR3 region has 12 residues. Deletions cut 2 bases from V and 7 bases from J, with 9 bases between.

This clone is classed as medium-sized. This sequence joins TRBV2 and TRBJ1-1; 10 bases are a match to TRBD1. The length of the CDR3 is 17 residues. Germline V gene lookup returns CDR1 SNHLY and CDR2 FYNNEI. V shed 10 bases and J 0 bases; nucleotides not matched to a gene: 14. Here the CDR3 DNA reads TGTGCCACCATTGGGCGACAGGGGGCAACGATGAACACTGAAGCTTTCTTT. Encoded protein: CATIGRQGATMNTEAFF.

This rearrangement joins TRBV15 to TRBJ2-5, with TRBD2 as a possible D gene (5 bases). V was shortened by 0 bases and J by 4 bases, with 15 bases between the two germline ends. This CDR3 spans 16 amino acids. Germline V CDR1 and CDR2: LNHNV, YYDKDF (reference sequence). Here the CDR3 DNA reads TGTGCCACCAGCAGAGATAGGCGGGCCGGCGGAGAGACCCAGTACTTC. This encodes CATSRDRRAGGETQYF.